The sequence of this TCR beta chain was determined in a study of blood T cells in healthy people across ages (dated by TCRdb to between 2015 and 2017). As for the study more broadly: In model experiments, template switching captured roughly one uniquely barcoded TCR beta cDNA molecule for every two T cells. Age-related changes in TCR beta repertoire diversity were measured in the study by deep sequencing normalized with unique cDNA molecular identifiers. The donors were split into four age groups: young (average around 15 years), middle-aged (39), aged (over 55) and long-lived (about 74). To avoid experimental bias, donors of different ages were randomly spread across the sequencing lanes. Two additional independent replicas of 1 million unique cDNA reads from the same blood draw were analyzed for two donors (one aged 18 to 29 and one aged 80 or older). General conclusions and limits of the study: There was a strong correlation between observed TCR beta diversity and the percentage of naive T cells measured by flow cytometry. The CMV infection status of donors was not known, potentially confounding age-related changes in expanded clonotypes. Conclusive comparison of naive and antigen-experienced compartments was prevented by the profiling of bulk unsorted PBMCs. Total diversity estimates from one million sequenced T cells were considered lower bounds and underestimates. As age increased, observed TCR beta diversity per million T cells dropped in a roughly linear way, and a significant reduction was already evident by age 40. Compared with the aged group, more naive CD4+ T cells, fewer expanded clones and increased TCR diversity were shown by the long-lived group, suggesting age selection.

The germline V gene supplies CDR1 MNHEY and CDR2 SVGEGT. Spanning cysteine to phenylalanine, the CDR3 consists of 15 amino acids. The kept DNA is CDR3 alone, 45 bases in frame from the first base. V is trimmed back by 6 bases and J by 4 bases, and the junction contains 7 bases that no gene match accounts for. Library preparation was by 5' RACE. Data came from an Illumina HiSeq 2500. A second about 7 to 12 cycle PCR used a sample-barcoded 5' primer and a J-beta primer mix. A unique molecular identifier was introduced onto each TCR beta cDNA molecule by a template-switch 5' adaptor carrying 12 random nucleotides. Each sample yielded at least 2.5 million CDR3-containing paired-end reads. The Mint cDNA synthesis kit, primed by a TRBC-specific oligonucleotide, was used to synthesize first-strand cDNA from all RNA. Following uracil-DNA glycosylase treatment, a first 18-cycle PCR with universal primers M1SS and BC2_uni_R was performed on all cDNA. The authors processed their data as follows. For normalization, 1 million high-quality reads, each with a distinct molecular identifier, were randomly selected from each sample. Reads with shared molecular identifiers were discarded instead of being binned into consensus sequences. CDR3 identification, clonotype clustering and error correction used MiTCR with a Q25 quality threshold and the strictest error-elimination algorithm. A nonparametric unseen species model with Euler transformation was used to estimate a lower bound on total TCR beta diversity. Clones were called with MiXCR by TCRdb after fastp trimmed the public reads at Q25, and only in-frame beta chains were retained. Every CDR3 protein is listed once, alongside the most common genes and DNA of its rows. TCRdb's processing, not the authors' own work, is the source of the V and J calls. Within this sample are about 720,000 distinct CDR3 sequences, with 20% to 25% of them counted one time only. Clones ranked in the top ten supply around a fifth of the sample.

With respect to this clonotype: The specificity of this receptor is unknown. No base-level quality is on record; no much larger clone is a single base apart.

Systemically healthy Caucasian individuals from Russia, 39 in total and aged about 6 to 100 years, were included as donors. Each donor gave approximately 10 milliliters of peripheral blood, collected into EDTA-treated Vacutainer tubes. Ficoll-Paque density-gradient centrifugation was used to isolate PBMCs, with at least 6 million per sample. Total RNA, at least 6 micrograms per sample, was extracted from PBMCs with Trizol reagent. Naive CD45RAhigh/CD27high T cell percentages were measured by flow cytometry on a PBMC aliquot from every donor. This TCR came from a man between 65 and 85 years old in good health. Sequenced input: blood. Recombination joined TRBV6-2 or TRBV6-3 with TRBJ2-1, with 9 central nucleotides matching TRBD2. The bases read TGTGCCAGCAGACTAAGGACTAGCGCGTACAATGAGCAGTTCTTC. Its protein is CASRLRTSAYNEQFF.